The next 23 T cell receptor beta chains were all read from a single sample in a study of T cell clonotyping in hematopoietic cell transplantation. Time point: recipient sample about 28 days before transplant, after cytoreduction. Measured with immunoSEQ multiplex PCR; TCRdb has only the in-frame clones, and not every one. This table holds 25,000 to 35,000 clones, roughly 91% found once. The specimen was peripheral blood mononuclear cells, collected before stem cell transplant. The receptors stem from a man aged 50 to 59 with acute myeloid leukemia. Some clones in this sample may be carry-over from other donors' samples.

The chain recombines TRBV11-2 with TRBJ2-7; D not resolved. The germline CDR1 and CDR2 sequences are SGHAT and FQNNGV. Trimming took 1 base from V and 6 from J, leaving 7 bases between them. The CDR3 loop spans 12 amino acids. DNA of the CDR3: TGTGCCAGCAGCTTAGGATCAACCGAGCAGTACTTC. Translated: CASSLGSTEQYF.

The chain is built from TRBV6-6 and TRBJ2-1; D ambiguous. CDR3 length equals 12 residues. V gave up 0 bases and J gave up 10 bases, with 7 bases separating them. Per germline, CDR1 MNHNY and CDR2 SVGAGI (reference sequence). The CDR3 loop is CASSYSTREQFF. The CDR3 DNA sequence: TGTGCCAGCAGTTACTCAACCAGAGAGCAGTTCTTC.

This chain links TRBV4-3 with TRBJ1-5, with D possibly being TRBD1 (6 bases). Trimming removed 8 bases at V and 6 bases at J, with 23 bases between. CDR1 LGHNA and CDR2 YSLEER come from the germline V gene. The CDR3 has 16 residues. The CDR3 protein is CASSPRSGGGIQPQHF. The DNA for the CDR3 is TGCGCCAGCTCCCCCCGGTCCGGGGGCGGGATTCAGCCCCAGCATTTT.

In DNA, the CDR3 is TGTGCCAGCAGCAACAGGGGACCCGGTCTCGAGCAGTACTTC. It encodes CASSNRGPGLEQYF. This chain joins TRBV5-8 and TRBJ2-7; the match to TRBD1 covers 7 bases. The CDR3 extends over 14 amino acids. CDR1 SGHTS and CDR2 YDEGEE come from the germline V gene. With V trimmed by 4 bases and J by 6 bases, 10 bases remained unmatched. The variable domain in full, completed from reference TRBV5-8 and TRBJ2-7, reads EAGVTQSPTHLIKTRGQQATLRCSPISGHTSVYWYQQALGLGLQFLLWYDEGEERNRGNFPPRFSGRQFPNYSSELNVNALELEDSALYLCASSNRGPGLEQYFGPGTRLTVT.

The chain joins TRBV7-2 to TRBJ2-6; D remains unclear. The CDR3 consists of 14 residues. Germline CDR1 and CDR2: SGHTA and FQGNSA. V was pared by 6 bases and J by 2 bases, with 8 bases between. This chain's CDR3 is CASRLTAGANVLTF. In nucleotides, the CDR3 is TGTGCCAGCAGGCTTACAGCTGGGGCCAACGTCCTGACTTTC.

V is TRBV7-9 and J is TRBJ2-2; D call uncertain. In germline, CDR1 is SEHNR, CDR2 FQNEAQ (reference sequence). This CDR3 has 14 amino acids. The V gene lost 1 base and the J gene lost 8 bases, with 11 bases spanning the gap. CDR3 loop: CASSLVSLGGELFF. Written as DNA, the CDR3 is TGTGCCAGCAGCTTAGTTTCGTTAGGAGGGGAGCTGTTTTTT.

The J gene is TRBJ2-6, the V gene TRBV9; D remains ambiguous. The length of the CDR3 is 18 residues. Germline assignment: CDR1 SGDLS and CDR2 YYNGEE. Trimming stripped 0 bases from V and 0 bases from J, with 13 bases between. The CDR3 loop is CASSVAYTRSSGANVLTF. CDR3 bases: TGTGCCAGCAGCGTAGCGTACACAAGGAGCTCTGGGGCCAACGTCCTGACTTTC.

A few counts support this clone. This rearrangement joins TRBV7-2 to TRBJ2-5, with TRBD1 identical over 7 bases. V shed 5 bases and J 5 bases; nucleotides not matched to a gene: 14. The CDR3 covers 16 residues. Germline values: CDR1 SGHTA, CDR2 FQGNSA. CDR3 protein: CASSPNRVGGVETQYF. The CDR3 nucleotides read TGTGCCAGCAGCCCCAATAGGGTAGGGGGCGTTGAGACCCAGTACTTC.

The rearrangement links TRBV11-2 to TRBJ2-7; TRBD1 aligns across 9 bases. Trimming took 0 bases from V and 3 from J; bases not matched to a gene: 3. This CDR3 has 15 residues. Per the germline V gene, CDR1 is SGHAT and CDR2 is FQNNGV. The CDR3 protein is CASSLDGQGSYEQYF. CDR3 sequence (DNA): TGTGCCAGCAGCTTAGACGGACAGGGGAGCTACGAGCAGTACTTC.

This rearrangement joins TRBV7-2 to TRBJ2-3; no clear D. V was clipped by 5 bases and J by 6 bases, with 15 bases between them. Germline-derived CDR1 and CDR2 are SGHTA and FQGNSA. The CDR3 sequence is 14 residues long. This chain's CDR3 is CASSPEIAGDTQYF. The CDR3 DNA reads TGTGCCAGCAGCCCCGAGATCGCCGGGGATACGCAGTATTTT.

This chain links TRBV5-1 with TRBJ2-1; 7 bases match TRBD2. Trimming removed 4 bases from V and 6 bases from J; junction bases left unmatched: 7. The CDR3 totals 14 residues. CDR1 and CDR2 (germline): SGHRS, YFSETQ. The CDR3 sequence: CASSTSGTINEQFF. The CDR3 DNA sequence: TGCGCCAGCAGCACCTCCGGGACTATCAATGAGCAGTTCTTC. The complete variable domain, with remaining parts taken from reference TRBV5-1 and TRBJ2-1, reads KAGVTQTPRYLIKTRGQQVTLSCSPISGHRSVSWYQQTPGQGLQFLFEYFSETQRNKGNFPGRFSGRQFSNSRSEMNVSTLELGDSALYLCASSTSGTINEQFFGPGTRLTVL.

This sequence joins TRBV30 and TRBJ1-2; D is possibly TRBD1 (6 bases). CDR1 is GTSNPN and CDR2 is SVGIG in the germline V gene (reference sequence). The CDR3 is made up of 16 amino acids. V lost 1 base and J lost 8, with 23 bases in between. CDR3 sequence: CAWSEGSGEGVYGYTF. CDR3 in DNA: TGTGCCTGGAGTGAGGGCAGTGGGGAGGGGGTTTACGGCTACACCTTC.

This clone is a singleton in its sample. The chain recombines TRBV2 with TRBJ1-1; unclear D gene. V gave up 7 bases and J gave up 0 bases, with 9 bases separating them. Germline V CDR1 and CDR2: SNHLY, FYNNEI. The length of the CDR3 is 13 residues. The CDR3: CASMGQLNTEAFF. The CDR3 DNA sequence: TGTGCCAGCATGGGTCAGTTGAACACTGAAGCTTTCTTT.

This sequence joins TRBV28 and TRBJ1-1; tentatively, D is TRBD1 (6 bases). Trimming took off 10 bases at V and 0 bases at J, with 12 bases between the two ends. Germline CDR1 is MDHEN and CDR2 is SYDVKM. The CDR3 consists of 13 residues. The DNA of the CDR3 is TGTGCCATCCAAGGACAGCTGAACACTGAAGCTTTCTTT. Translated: CAIQGQLNTEAFF.

CDR3 in DNA: TGTGCCAGCAGCTTATCGGTCGAGCAGTACTTC. Amino acid sequence: CASSLSVEQYF. The rearrangement joins TRBV13 to TRBJ2-7; D not certain. The V and J ends lost 2 bases and 6 bases respectively, with 5 bases between them. The germline V gene encodes CDR1 PRHDT and CDR2 FYEKMQ (reference sequence). This CDR3 is built from 11 residues. The full variable domain, completed using reference TRBV13 and TRBJ2-7, is AAGVIQSPRHLIKEKRETATLKCYPIPRHDTVYWYQQGPGQDPQFLISFYEKMQSDKGSIPDRFSAQQFSDYHSELNMSSLELGDSALYFCASSLSVEQYFGPGTRLTVT.

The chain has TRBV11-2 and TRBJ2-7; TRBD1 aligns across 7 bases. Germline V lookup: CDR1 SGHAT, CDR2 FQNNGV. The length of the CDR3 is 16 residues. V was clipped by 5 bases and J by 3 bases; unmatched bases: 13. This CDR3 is CASSKTTGVLYYEQYF. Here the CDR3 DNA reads TGTGCCAGCAGCAAAACCACAGGGGTCCTTTACTACGAGCAGTACTTC.

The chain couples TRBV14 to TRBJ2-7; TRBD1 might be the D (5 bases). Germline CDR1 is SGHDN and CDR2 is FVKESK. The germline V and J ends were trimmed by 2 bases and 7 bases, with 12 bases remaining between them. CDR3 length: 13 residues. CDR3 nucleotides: TGTGCCAGCAGCCAAATAATAGGGGCTGAGCAGTACTTC. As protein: CASSQIIGAEQYF.

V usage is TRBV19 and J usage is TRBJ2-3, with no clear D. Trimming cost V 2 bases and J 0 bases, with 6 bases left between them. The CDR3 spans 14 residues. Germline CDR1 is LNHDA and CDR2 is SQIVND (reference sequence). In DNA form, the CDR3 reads TGTGCCAGTAGTATAAGAACTAGCACAGATACGCAGTATTTT. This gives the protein CASSIRTSTDTQYF. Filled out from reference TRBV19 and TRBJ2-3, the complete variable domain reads DGGITQSPKYLFRKEGQNVTLSCEQNLNHDAMYWYRQDPGQGLRLIYYSQIVNDFQKGDIAEGYSVSREKKESFPLTVTSAQKNPTAFYLCASSIRTSTDTQYFGPGTRLTVL.

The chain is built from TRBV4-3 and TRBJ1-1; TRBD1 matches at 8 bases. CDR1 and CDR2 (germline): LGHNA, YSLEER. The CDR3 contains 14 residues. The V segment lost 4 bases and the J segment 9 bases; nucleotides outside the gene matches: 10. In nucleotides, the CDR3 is TGCGCCAGCAGCCTACTACGACAGGGGAAAAAAGCTTTCTTT. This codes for CASSLLRQGKKAFF.

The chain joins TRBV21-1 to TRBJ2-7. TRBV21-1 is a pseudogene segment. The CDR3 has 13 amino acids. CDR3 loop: CASPRTKLFEQYF. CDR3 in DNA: TGTGCCAGCCCAAGGACCAAACTTTTCGAGCAGTACTTC.

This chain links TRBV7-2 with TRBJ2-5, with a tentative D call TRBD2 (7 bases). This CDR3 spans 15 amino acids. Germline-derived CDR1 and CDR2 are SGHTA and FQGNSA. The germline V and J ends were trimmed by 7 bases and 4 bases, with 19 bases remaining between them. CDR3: CASTGGGDKRETQYF. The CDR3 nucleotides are TGTGCCAGCACCGGAGGGGGGGACAAAAGAGAGACCCAGTACTTC.

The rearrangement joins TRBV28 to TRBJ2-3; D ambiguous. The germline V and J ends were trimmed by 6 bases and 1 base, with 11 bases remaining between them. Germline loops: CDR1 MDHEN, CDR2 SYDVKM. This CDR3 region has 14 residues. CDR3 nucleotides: TGTGCCAGCAGCGAATTAAAGGGCACAGATACGCAGTATTTT. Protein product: CASSELKGTDTQYF.

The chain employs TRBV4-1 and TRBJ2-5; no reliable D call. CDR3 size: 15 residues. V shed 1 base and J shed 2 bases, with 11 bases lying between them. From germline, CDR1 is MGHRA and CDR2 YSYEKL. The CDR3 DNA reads TGCGCCAGCAGCCAAGGCCCGGGCGCTCAAGAGACCCAGTACTTC. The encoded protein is CASSQGPGAQETQYF.